This T cell receptor (beta chain) is from a study of regulatory T cells in long-lasting Graves disease. General study results and limits: Patients with persistent Graves' had lower TCR diversity than newly diagnosed patients.

Regarding time point: newly diagnosed GD, antithyroid drugs for less than 3 months. PBMCs were the source of the RNA used for TCR sequencing. EDTA tubes received approximately 8.4 milliliters of collected peripheral blood. Trimming left V 3 bases short and J 8 bases short, with 23 bases between. The CDR3 runs 18 residues. Looked up from germline, CDR1 is MDHEN and CDR2 is SYDVKM. Arm-PCR with iRepertoire HTBI primers amplified the CDR3 regions for these TCR beta libraries. Per the authors' pipeline: Among the samples, 50 to 80 TRBV and some 15 TRBJ segments were identified. Using its own MiXCR run on the multiplex PCR reads, TCRdb lists one record per CDR3 protein. The V and J calls here are based on TCRdb, not the publication. The repertoire consists of roughly 360,000 distinct CDR3 sequences, with about 11% occurring once and the leading ten covering approximately 17%. This clonotype has a handful of counts. The antigen is undetermined.

These sequences were also reported in another study, on T cells in Graves' hyperthyroidism and ophthalmopathy. That paper notes: Ophthalmopathy prediction by the model preceded onset by a median roughly 6 months.

The source was peripheral blood mononuclear cells (PBMCs), collected at new diagnosis, from a patient treated with antithyroid drugs. This TCR was recovered from a woman aged 18-29 years with Graves disease. J is TRBJ1-6 and V is TRBV28; D not certain. The CDR3 spells CASSFYWSGRSHDSPLHF. CDR3 in DNA: TGTGCCAGCAGTTTTTATTGGTCGGGCAGGTCGCATGATTCACCCCTCCACTTT.